This T cell receptor (beta chain) was profiled in a study of early T cells in non-severe SARS-CoV-2 infection. Study-level background: Chains were not paired, and sequencing was done on bulk RNA from unsorted whole blood.

Individual cDNA molecules each received unique molecular identifiers attached to them. TCRdb analysed the 5' RACE reads with MiXCR anew, one entry per CDR3 protein. The data show about 70,000 distinct CDR3 sequences, 13% to 15% seen once. The study's findings and limits: Anti-spike CD8 responses were favored in VDJdb matching, and private and CD4 specificities were missed.

A word on this clonotype: The antigen remains undetermined.

Sequenced material: whole blood, taken at baseline. The sequence was collected from an adult who was a healthcare worker with PCR-confirmed SARS-CoV-2 infection or an uninfected control (not recorded which).

CDR3 amino acids: CASSYRAGVEETQYF. In DNA form, the CDR3 reads TGTGCCAGCAGCTACAGAGCGGGAGTAGAAGAGACCCAGTACTTC. The gene calls are TRBV5-5 and TRBJ2-5, with 8 bases lining up with TRBD2. In germline, CDR1 is SGHKS, CDR2 YYEKEE (reference sequence). This CDR3 region has 15 residues. V shed 3 bases, J shed 3 bases, and the junction held 7 bases outside the gene matches.